Below, 15 T cell receptor beta chains from the same sample are listed, as sequenced in a study of siplizumab effects on memory and regulatory T cells. Libraries were prepared by immunoSEQ multiplex PCR; TCRdb keeps only in-frame clonotypes and omits some of them. Here the sample spans about 52,000 clones, 95% to 97% being singletons. The sample taken for sequencing was naive CD4+ T cells sorted from blood. The receptors originated from a human donor in good health.

The rearrangement joins TRBV5-4 to TRBJ1-6; D not resolved. Germline V CDR1 and CDR2: SGHNT, YYREEE (reference sequence). This CDR3 comprises 15 residues. V was cut by 0 bases and J by 4 bases, with 8 bases left in between. The CDR3 here is CASSLDGKYNSPLHF. The CDR3 coding sequence is TGTGCCAGCAGCTTGGACGGGAAATATAATTCACCCCTCCACTTT.

The chain links TRBV2 to TRBJ1-5, with D hard to call. Germline CDR1 reads SNHLY; CDR2 reads FYNNEI. The CDR3 is 14 amino acids. Trimming left V 7 bases short and J 0 bases short, with 10 bases between. DNA for the CDR3: TGTGCCAGCACCGAAGTCCGTAGCAATCAGCCCCAGCATTTT. Amino acid sequence: CASTEVRSNQPQHF.

V is TRBV23-1 and J is TRBJ1-5, with D hard to call. TRBV23-1 is identified as an open reading frame with a role that is uncertain. Trimming took 4 bases from V and 0 from J, leaving 13 bases between them. The CDR3 is 16 amino acids. CDR3 coding DNA: TGCGCCAGCAGTCCCAGACGTCCATATAGCAATCAGCCCCAGCATTTT. This codes for CASSPRRPYSNQPQHF.

The chain combines TRBV10-3 with TRBJ1-2; D might be TRBD1 (5 bases). The V end lost 2 bases, the J end lost 4 bases, and 8 bases lay between the germline ends. Looked up from germline, CDR1 is ENHRY and CDR2 is SYGVKD. CDR3 length: 13 amino acids. CDR3 coding DNA: TGTGCCATCAGTGAGGGGACGGCCTATGGCTACACCTTC. It yields the protein CAISEGTAYGYTF.

V is TRBV7-9 and J is TRBJ2-7, with D hard to call. Trimming took 3 bases from V and 0 from J, leaving 12 bases between them. Germline CDR1 reads SEHNR; CDR2 reads FQNEAQ (reference sequence). The CDR3 is 15 amino acids. The CDR3 spells CASSFMSGTSYEQYF. CDR3 DNA: TGTGCCAGCAGCTTTATGTCAGGAACCTCCTACGAGCAGTACTTC. Combining the CDR3 with reference TRBV7-9 and TRBJ2-7 gives the whole variable domain DTGVSQNPRHKITKRGQNVTFRCDPISEHNRLYWYRQTLGQGPEFLTYFQNEAQLEKSRLLSDRFSAERPKGSFSTLEIQRTEQGDSAMYLCASSFMSGTSYEQYFGPGTRLTVT.

The chain has TRBV7-6 and TRBJ1-5; no definite D call. Per the germline V gene, CDR1 is SGHVS and CDR2 is FNYEAQ. This CDR3 spans 19 amino acids. Trimming shortened V by 4 bases and J by 0 bases, and 22 bases separated the two germline ends. CDR3 DNA: TGTGCCAGCAGCTCCCTGAGCGGGCCCTCTTGGCATAGCAATCAGCCCCAGCATTTT. It encodes CASSSLSGPSWHSNQPQHF.

This chain uses TRBV5-1 with TRBJ2-5; 7 bases map to TRBD1. The CDR3 sequence is 14 residues long. Looked up from germline, CDR1 is SGHRS and CDR2 is YFSETQ. The trim removed 4 bases at V and 5 bases at J, leaving 8 bases unmatched. CDR3 in amino acids: CASSDPGQRETQYF. In DNA, the CDR3 is TGCGCCAGCAGCGATCCGGGACAGAGGGAGACCCAGTACTTC.

The chain couples TRBV5-1 to TRBJ2-1, with D possibly matching TRBD2 (6 bases). In germline, CDR1 is SGHRS, CDR2 YFSETQ. The CDR3 covers 15 residues. V was cut by 0 bases and J by 3 bases, with 10 bases left in between. CDR3 residues: CASSLDGSGYNEQFF. The CDR3 region has the DNA TGCGCCAGCAGCTTGGATGGTAGCGGCTACAATGAGCAGTTCTTC.

This chain links TRBV5-5 with TRBJ2-1; 11 nucleotides align to TRBD2. Germline V gene data show CDR1 as SGHKS and CDR2 as YYEKEE (reference sequence). The CDR3 is made up of 19 amino acids. The ends lost 3 bases at V and 7 bases at J; junction bases unmatched: 18. The CDR3 protein is CASSYRLTSGIRTLNEQFF. DNA for the CDR3: TGTGCCAGCAGCTATCGGTTGACTAGCGGGATTCGGACTCTGAATGAGCAGTTCTTC.

The chain carries TRBV18 and TRBJ1-5, with 7 bases matching TRBD1. The ends lost 3 bases at V and 4 bases at J; junction bases unmatched: 6. This CDR3 spans 15 amino acids. Germline V gene lookup returns CDR1 KGHSH and CDR2 LQKENI. CDR3 loop: CASSPRTGQNQPQHF. The DNA for the CDR3 is TGTGCCAGCTCACCCCGGACAGGCCAAAATCAGCCCCAGCATTTT.

This chain connects TRBV19 to TRBJ2-3; 10 bases line up with TRBD2. The CDR3 covers 13 residues. The V gene end was trimmed by 8 bases and the J gene end by 1 base; junction bases not matched to a gene: 0. Germline V gene data show CDR1 as LNHDA and CDR2 as SQIVND (reference sequence). Here the CDR3 DNA reads TGTGCCAGTGGGACTAGCGGCACAGATACGCAGTATTTT. This sequence encodes CASGTSGTDTQYF.

V and J are TRBV19 and TRBJ2-1, with D possibly being TRBD2 (6 bases). The CDR3 has 15 residues. Germline CDR1 LNHDA, CDR2 SQIVND (reference sequence). The V and J ends lost 7 bases and 4 bases respectively, with 17 bases between them. CDR3 residues: CASIPLAGIYNEQFF. In nucleotides, the CDR3 is TGTGCCAGTATTCCCTTGGCGGGGATATACAATGAGCAGTTCTTC.

This clone appeared a single time. The rearrangement joins TRBV7-3 to TRBJ1-1; D not resolved. The CDR3 covers 15 residues. V dropped 0 bases and J dropped 1 base, with 9 bases sitting between them. Germline CDR1 is SGHTA and CDR2 is FQGTGA. The CDR3 here is CASSLTGIRNTEAFF. The CDR3 nucleotides read TGTGCCAGCAGCTTAACGGGAATCAGGAACACTGAAGCTTTCTTT.

The chain joins TRBV2 to TRBJ2-5, with TRBD1 identical over 8 bases. V shed 4 bases, J shed 5 bases, and the junction held 9 bases outside the gene matches. CDR3 length equals 15 residues. Germline V CDR1 and CDR2: SNHLY, FYNNEI. In DNA, the CDR3 is TGTGCCAGCAGTGTAGCCAGGGGGCAAGGGGAGACCCAGTACTTC. This codes for CASSVARGQGETQYF.

This sequence joins TRBV7-9 and TRBJ2-3; TRBD2 matches 8 bases. Unmatched junction bases numbered 11, after V lost 5 bases and J lost 4 bases. Germline CDR1 is SEHNR and CDR2 is FQNEAQ (reference sequence). The CDR3 has 16 amino acids. This CDR3 reads CASSLTGTSSSDTQYF. CDR3 nucleotides: TGTGCCAGCAGCCTCACCGGGACTAGTTCATCAGATACGCAGTATTTT.